This passage covers 18 T cell receptor beta chains from one sample sequenced in a study of blood T cell repertoires in COVID-19. Sequencing was performed with immunoSEQ multiplex PCR; in TCRdb, only in-frame clones are kept and a portion is missing. The table has about 360,000 clones, about 90% seen once; the top ten hold roughly 1.4%. Sequenced: PBMCs or T cells enriched from blood (not recorded which). These receptors were taken from a man aged 25 to 45 who had recovered from COVID-19.

This clone has just one count. The gene calls are TRBV5-1 and TRBJ2-7; 9 bases are shared with TRBD1. Unmatched junction bases numbered 7, after V lost 5 bases and J lost 4 bases. Germline lookup yields CDR1 SGHRS and CDR2 YFSETQ. This CDR3 contains 14 residues. The CDR3 DNA is TGCGCCAGCAGTCTAAGCGGGACAGGGTACGAGCAGTACTTC. Its translation: CASSLSGTGYEQYF.

This chain connects TRBV18 to TRBJ1-6; tentative D call: TRBD1 (5 bases). Germline V gene sequence: CDR1 KGHSH, CDR2 LQKENI. The CDR3 totals 14 residues. Deletions cut 3 bases from V and 7 bases from J, with 10 bases between. The CDR3 sequence: CASSPTDLNSPLHF. In DNA form, the CDR3 reads TGTGCCAGCTCACCGACAGACCTGAATTCACCCCTCCACTTT.

The CDR3 DNA sequence: TGTGCCAGCAGCGTAGAGGGTTTAGCGGGGGGCCCATACAATGAGCAGTTCTTC. It encodes CASSVEGLAGGPYNEQFF. V is TRBV9 and J is TRBJ2-1, with TRBD2 matching 10 bases. Trimming at V came to 0 bases and at J to 4 bases, leaving 10 bases not matched to a gene. The germline V gene encodes CDR1 SGDLS and CDR2 YYNGEE. The CDR3 is made up of 18 amino acids.

The rearrangement links TRBV10-2 to TRBJ1-1; D may be TRBD1 (5 bases). Germline CDR1 reads WSHSY; CDR2 reads SAAADI. Trimming cost V 8 bases and J 0 bases, with 10 bases left between them. The CDR3 consists of 13 residues. The CDR3 bases are TGCGCCAGCGCTCGGACACTGAACACTGAAGCTTTCTTT. It translates to CASARTLNTEAFF.

As to this clone: This same CDR3 is encoded by further DNA sequences in the sample. This chain joins TRBV30 and TRBJ1-5; D is unresolved. V lost 3 bases to trimming and J lost 2 bases, with 11 bases between them. The CDR3 covers 14 residues. Germline V lookup: CDR1 GTSNPN, CDR2 SVGIG (reference sequence). CDR3 protein: CAWSVPGGNQPQHF. For the CDR3, the DNA is TGTGCCTGGAGCGTCCCAGGTGGCAATCAGCCCCAGCATTTT.

Only one count was recorded for this clone. V and J are TRBV28 and TRBJ2-5, with TRBD1 matching 12 bases. Trimming took 6 bases from V and 5 from J; bases not matched to a gene: 7. CDR1 is MDHEN, CDR2 SYDVKM, per germline. The CDR3 has 15 residues. CDR3 loop: CASSLGTGGRETQYF. For the CDR3, the DNA is TGTGCCAGCAGCCTCGGGACAGGGGGCCGGGAGACCCAGTACTTC.

This chain uses TRBV12-3 or TRBV12-4 with TRBJ1-5; D is ambiguous. The CDR3 consists of 12 residues. Between the trimmed V and J ends, which lost 8 bases and 3 bases, there was a span of 8 bases. In DNA form, the CDR3 reads TGTGCCAGCGGGAGGTCCAATCAGCCCCAGCATTTT. Residues: CASGRSNQPQHF.

The gene calls are TRBV5-1 and TRBJ2-7; 7 bases agree with TRBD1. V lost 0 bases, J lost 5 bases, and 5 bases stayed unmatched. The CDR3 sequence is 14 residues long. Germline values: CDR1 SGHRS, CDR2 YFSETQ. The CDR3 region has the DNA TGCGCCAGCAGCTTGGGACAGGGTAACGACGAGCAGTACTTC. It codes for CASSLGQGNDEQYF.

This clone was seen just once. Compared with germline, one end of the junction differs, possibly owing to a read error. The V gene is TRBV10-3, the J gene TRBJ1-2; no reliable D call. The CDR3 loop spans 13 amino acids. The germline V gene encodes CDR1 ENHRY and CDR2 SYGVKD. As DNA, the CDR3 is TGTGCCATCAGTCAGTCTAGTGGCTATGGCTACACCTTC. This codes for CAISQSSGYGYTF.

The rearrangement uses TRBV2 and TRBJ1-6; 9 bases match TRBD1. The CDR3 consists of 15 residues. V lost 3 bases, J lost 8 bases, and 5 bases stayed unmatched. CDR1 and CDR2 (germline): SNHLY, FYNNEI. CDR3 protein: CASSDQGQGYSPLHF. CDR3 sequence (DNA): TGTGCCAGCAGTGACCAGGGACAGGGTTATTCACCCCTCCACTTT.

The chain couples TRBV2 to TRBJ1-1; D unresolved. Germline V gene data show CDR1 as SNHLY and CDR2 as FYNNEI. Trimming removed 5 bases from V and 11 bases from J, with 12 bases in between. This CDR3 region has 11 residues. As DNA, the CDR3 is TGTGCCAGCAGTCTCCGGGAAGAGGCTTTCTTT. Translating gives CASSLREEAFF. The full variable domain, its missing parts supplied by reference TRBV2 and TRBJ1-1, is EPEVTQTPSHQVTQMGQEVILRCVPISNHLYFYWYRQILGQKVEFLVSFYNNEISEKSEIFDDQFSVERPDGSNFTLKIRSTKLEDSAMYFCASSLREEAFFGQGTRLTVV.

In this sample, this clone turned up once. CDR3 in amino acids: CASSPYYRGSEQYF. As DNA, the CDR3 is TGTGCCAGCAGCCCATACTACAGGGGATCCGAGCAGTACTTC. The rearrangement links TRBV3-1 (or the pseudogene TRBV3-2) to TRBJ2-7, with 7 nucleotides matching TRBD1. CDR1 is LGHDT and CDR2 is YNNKEL in the germline V gene (reference sequence). The trim removed 4 bases at V and 6 bases at J, leaving 9 bases unmatched. The CDR3 length is 14 residues.

CDR3 protein: CASSYLGDSLHLHF. Here the CDR3 DNA reads TGTGCCAGCAGTTACCTGGGAGACTCTTTACACCTCCACTTT. The chain links TRBV6-5 to TRBJ1-6; D call uncertain. The CDR3 covers 14 residues. The V end lost 2 bases, the J end lost 15 bases, and 17 bases lay between the germline ends. Germline CDR1 is MNHEY and CDR2 is SVGAGI.

The rearrangement uses TRBV9 and TRBJ2-2; 7 positions match TRBD2. The V gene end was trimmed by 4 bases and the J gene end by 1 base; junction bases not matched to a gene: 4. This CDR3 region has 15 residues. Germline V gives CDR1 SGDLS, CDR2 YYNGEE. The CDR3: CASSIGLVNTGELFF. In nucleotides, the CDR3 is TGTGCCAGCAGCATCGGACTAGTGAACACCGGGGAGCTGTTTTTT.

The gene calls are TRBV5-1 and TRBJ2-7, with D maybe TRBD1 (6 bases). Germline CDR1 is SGHRS and CDR2 is YFSETQ. V was clipped by 4 bases and J by 3 bases, with 8 bases between them. CDR3 length: 12 residues. DNA for the CDR3: TGCGCCAGCAGCCGGGACAACTACGAGCAGTACTTC. It specifies CASSRDNYEQYF.

This clone was recorded a few times. The chain employs TRBV3-1 (or the pseudogene TRBV3-2) and TRBJ1-1, with 8 bases fitting TRBD1. V shed 3 bases, J shed 3 bases, and the junction held 6 bases outside the gene matches. CDR3 length: 15 amino acids. Germline CDR1 reads LGHDT; CDR2 reads YNNKEL (reference sequence). In DNA, the CDR3 is TGTGCCAGCAGCCAGGGACAGGCGATGGACACTGAAGCTTTCTTT. As protein: CASSQGQAMDTEAFF.

V and J are TRBV4-2 and TRBJ2-6; no firm D call. This CDR3 is 17 amino acids long. Germline V gene lookup returns CDR1 LGHNA and CDR2 YNFKEQ. Trimming cost V 0 bases and J 4 bases, with 13 bases left between them. In DNA form, the CDR3 reads TGTGCCAGCAGCCAAGATCGTGAGGTCCGGGGGGCCAACGTCCTGACTTTC. This sequence encodes CASSQDREVRGANVLTF.

V usage is TRBV12-5 and J usage is TRBJ1-2, with TRBD1 identical over 9 bases. The germline V gene has CDR1 LGHNT and CDR2 FRNRAP. V shed 3 bases, J shed 4 bases, and the junction held 3 bases outside the gene matches. This CDR3 comprises 14 residues. The CDR3, as DNA: TGTGCTAGTGGTTTAGGACAGGGGAGCTATGGCTACACCTTC. Translating gives CASGLGQGSYGYTF.